One sample yielded the 5 T cell receptor beta chains listed below, sequenced in a study of PD-1 blockade in classical Hodgkin lymphoma. The time point denotes: cycle 4 day 1 (C4D1), after about 6 weeks of nivolumab. Every patient experienced relapse after autologous stem cell transplantation, and brentuximab vedotin exposure varied. The method was immunoSEQ multiplex PCR; TCRdb's version includes in-frame clones alone and lacks a portion of them. Of about 32,000 clones in the sample, about four fifths were seen once. The sample here was peripheral blood mononuclear cells (PBMCs), taken before the fourth cycle of nivolumab. These receptors were taken from a human donor with classical Hodgkin lymphoma.

This chain uses TRBV2 with TRBJ1-2; no clear D gene. Trimming cost V 9 bases and J 3 bases, with 8 bases left between them. The CDR3 length is 11 residues. Germline V gives CDR1 SNHLY, CDR2 FYNNEI. The CDR3 loop is CASSPYYGYTF. The CDR3 DNA reads as TGTGCCAGTAGCCCCTACTATGGCTACACCTTC.

This clone was detected only once. V gene TRBV5-4 combines with J gene TRBJ1-5; no clear D gene. Germline V gene sequence: CDR1 SGHNT, CDR2 YYREEE (reference sequence). The V gene lost 0 bases and the J gene lost 7 bases, with 11 bases spanning the gap. The CDR3 length is 14 residues. Here the CDR3 reads CASSLEGYGQPQHF. CDR3 nucleotide sequence: TGTGCCAGCAGCTTGGAAGGTTACGGACAGCCCCAGCATTTT.

This rearrangement joins TRBV7-9 to TRBJ2-3; D unresolved. V dropped 2 bases and J dropped 4 bases, with 1 base sitting between them. The CDR3 is 11 amino acids. Germline CDR1 and CDR2: SEHNR and FQNEAQ (reference sequence). CDR3 nucleotides: TGTGCCAGCAGCTTATCAGATACGCAGTATTTT. The encoded protein is CASSLSDTQYF.

This clone was observed a few times. V is TRBV29-1 and J is TRBJ1-1; no firm D call. V lost 3 bases, J lost 5 bases, and 13 bases lay in between. CDR3 length: 13 amino acids. The germline V gene encodes CDR1 SQVTM and CDR2 ANQGSEA. CDR3 nucleotides: TGCAGCGTTGATTCCGCTTTGGGGACTGAAGCTTTCTTT. This translates into CSVDSALGTEAFF.

The chain combines TRBV28 with TRBJ2-7; TRBD2 matches 9 bases. The CDR3 runs 13 residues. The V gene's germline CDR1 is MDHEN and CDR2 SYDVKM. V lost 5 bases to trimming and J lost 4 bases; unmatched junction nucleotides: 3. DNA for the CDR3: TGTGCCAGCAGTGAAAGCGGGAGGTACGAGCAGTACTTC. Protein sequence: CASSESGRYEQYF.